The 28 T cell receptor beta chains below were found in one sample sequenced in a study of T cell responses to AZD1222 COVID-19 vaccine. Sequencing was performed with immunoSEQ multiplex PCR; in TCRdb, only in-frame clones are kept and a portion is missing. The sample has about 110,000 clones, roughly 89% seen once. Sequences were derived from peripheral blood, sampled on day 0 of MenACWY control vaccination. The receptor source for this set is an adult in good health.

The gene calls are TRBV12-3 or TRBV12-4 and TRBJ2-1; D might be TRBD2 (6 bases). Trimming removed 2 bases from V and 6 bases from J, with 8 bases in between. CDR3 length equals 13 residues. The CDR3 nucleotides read TGTGCCAGCAGTTTAAACGGGGGCAATGAGCAGTTCTTC. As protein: CASSLNGGNEQFF.

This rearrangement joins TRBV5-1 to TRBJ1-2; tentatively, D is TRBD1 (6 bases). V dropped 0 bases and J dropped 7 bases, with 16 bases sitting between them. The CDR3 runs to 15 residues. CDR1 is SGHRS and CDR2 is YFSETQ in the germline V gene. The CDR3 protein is CASSLAGVLLGGYTF. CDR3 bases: TGCGCCAGCAGCTTGGCAGGGGTCCTCTTAGGTGGCTACACCTTC.

The CDR3 region has the DNA TGTGCCAGCAGGGGACGGCAGGAGAGCAATGAGCAGTTCTTC. Its translation: CASRGRQESNEQFF. The chain joins TRBV25-1 to TRBJ2-1, with D possibly called TRBD1 or TRBD2 (5 bases each). Per germline, CDR1 MGHDK and CDR2 SYGVNS. The CDR3 is made up of 14 amino acids. Trimming shortened V by 6 bases and J by 6 bases, and 15 bases separated the two germline ends.

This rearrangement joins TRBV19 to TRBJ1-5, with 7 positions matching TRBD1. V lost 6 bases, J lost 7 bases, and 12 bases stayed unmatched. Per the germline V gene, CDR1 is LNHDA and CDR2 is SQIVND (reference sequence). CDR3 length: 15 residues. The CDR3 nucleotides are TGTGCCAGTAGCAAGCCGGGACAGACGACCCAGCCCCAGCATTTT. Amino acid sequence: CASSKPGQTTQPQHF.

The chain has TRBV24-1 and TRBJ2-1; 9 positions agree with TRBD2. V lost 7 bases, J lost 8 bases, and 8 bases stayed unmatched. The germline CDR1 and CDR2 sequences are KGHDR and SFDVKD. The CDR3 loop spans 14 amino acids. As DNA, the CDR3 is TGTGCCACCAGAGGCGGGGGGGCGCGGGATGAGCAGTTCTTC. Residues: CATRGGGARDEQFF.

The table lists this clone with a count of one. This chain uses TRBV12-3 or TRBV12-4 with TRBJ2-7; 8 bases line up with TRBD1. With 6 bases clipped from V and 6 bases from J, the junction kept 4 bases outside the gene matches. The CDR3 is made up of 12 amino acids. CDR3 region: CASRSTGVEQYF. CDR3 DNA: TGTGCCAGCAGATCGACAGGGGTCGAGCAGTACTTC.

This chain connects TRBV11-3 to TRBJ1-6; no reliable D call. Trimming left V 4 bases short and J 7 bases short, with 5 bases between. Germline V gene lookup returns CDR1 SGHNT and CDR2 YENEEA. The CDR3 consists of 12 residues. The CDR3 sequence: CASSSSNSPLHF. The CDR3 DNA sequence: TGTGCCAGCAGCTCCTCAAATTCACCCCTCCACTTT.

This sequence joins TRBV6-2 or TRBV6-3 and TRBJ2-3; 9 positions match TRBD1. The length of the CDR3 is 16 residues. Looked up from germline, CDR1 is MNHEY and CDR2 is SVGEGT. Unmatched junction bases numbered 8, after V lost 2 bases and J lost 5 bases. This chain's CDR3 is CASSYGGTGILDTQYF. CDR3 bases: TGTGCCAGCAGTTACGGGGGGACAGGGATCTTAGATACGCAGTATTTT.

The CDR3 loop is CASARQAVSAETQYF. The CDR3 DNA reads as TGTGCCAGCGCGCGGCAGGCCGTGAGTGCAGAGACCCAGTACTTC. The chain employs TRBV19 and TRBJ2-5, with D uncertain. This CDR3 contains 15 residues. Germline V lookup: CDR1 LNHDA, CDR2 SQIVND (reference sequence). V lost 9 bases and J 4 bases, leaving 21 bases between the germline ends.

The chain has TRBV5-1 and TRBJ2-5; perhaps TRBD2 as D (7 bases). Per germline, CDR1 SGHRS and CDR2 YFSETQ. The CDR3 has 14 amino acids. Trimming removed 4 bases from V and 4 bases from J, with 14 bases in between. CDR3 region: CASSPRGGGETQYF. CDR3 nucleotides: TGCGCCAGCAGCCCCCGCGGGGGCGGAGAGACCCAGTACTTC.

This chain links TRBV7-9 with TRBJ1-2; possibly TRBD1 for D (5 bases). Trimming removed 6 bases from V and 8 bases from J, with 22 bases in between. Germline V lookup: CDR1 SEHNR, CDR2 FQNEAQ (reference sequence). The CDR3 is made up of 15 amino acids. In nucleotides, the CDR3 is TGTGCCAGCAGTTTCCGGGACCGCGGTGTAGGGGGCTACACCTTC. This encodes CASSFRDRGVGGYTF.

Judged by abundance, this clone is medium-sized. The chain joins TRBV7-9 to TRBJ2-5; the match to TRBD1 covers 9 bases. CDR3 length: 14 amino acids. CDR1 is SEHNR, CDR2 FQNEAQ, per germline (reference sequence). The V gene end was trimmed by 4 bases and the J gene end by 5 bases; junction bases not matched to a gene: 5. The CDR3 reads CASSSVQGAETQYF. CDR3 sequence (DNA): TGTGCCAGCAGCTCTGTACAGGGGGCGGAGACCCAGTACTTC.

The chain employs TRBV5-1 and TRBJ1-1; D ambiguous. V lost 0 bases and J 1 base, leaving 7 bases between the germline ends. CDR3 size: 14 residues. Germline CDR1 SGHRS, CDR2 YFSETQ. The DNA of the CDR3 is TGCGCCAGCAGCTTGGTGGGTGAGAACACTGAAGCTTTCTTT. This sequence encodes CASSLVGENTEAFF.

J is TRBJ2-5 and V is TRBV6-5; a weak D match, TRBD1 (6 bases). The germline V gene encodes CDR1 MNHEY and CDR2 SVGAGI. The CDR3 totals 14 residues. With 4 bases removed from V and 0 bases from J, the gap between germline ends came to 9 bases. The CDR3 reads CASSSDSYQETQYF. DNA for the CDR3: TGTGCCAGCAGTTCGGACAGTTACCAAGAGACCCAGTACTTC.

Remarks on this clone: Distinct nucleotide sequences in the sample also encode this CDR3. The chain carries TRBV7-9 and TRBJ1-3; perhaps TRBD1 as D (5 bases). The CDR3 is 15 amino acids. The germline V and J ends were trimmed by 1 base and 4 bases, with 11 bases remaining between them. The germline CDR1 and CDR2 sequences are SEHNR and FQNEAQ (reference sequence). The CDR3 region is CASSLGGGSGNTIYF. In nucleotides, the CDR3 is TGTGCCAGCAGCTTAGGTGGGGGGTCCGGAAACACCATATATTTT.

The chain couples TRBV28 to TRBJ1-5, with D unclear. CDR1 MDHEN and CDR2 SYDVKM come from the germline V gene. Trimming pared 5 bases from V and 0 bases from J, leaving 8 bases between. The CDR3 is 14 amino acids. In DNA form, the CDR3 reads TGTGCCAGCAGTATACGATATAGCAATCAGCCCCAGCATTTT. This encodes CASSIRYSNQPQHF.

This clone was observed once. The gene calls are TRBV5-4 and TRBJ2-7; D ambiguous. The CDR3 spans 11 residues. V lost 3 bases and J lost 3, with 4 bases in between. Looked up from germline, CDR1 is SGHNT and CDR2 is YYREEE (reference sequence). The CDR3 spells CASSSVYEQYF. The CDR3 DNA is TGTGCCAGCAGCTCCGTCTACGAGCAGTACTTC. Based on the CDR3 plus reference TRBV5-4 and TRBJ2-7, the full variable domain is ETGVTQSPTHLIKTRGQQVTLRCSSQSGHNTVSWYQQALGQGPQFIFQYYREEENGRGNFPPRFSGLQFPNYSSELNVNALELDDSALYLCASSSVYEQYFGPGTRLTVT.

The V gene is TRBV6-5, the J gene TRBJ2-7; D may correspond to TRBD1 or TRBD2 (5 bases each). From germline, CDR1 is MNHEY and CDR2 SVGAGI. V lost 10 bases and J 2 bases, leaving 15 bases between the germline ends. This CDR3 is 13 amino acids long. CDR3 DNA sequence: TGTGCCACCCTCCGGGACGGTACCTACGAGCAGTACTTC. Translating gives CATLRDGTYEQYF.

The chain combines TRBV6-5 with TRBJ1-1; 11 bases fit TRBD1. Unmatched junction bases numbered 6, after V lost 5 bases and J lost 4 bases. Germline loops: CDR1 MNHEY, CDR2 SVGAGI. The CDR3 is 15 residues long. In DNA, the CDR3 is TGTGCCAGCAGTACTGGACAGGGGGCAGGCACTGAAGCTTTCTTT. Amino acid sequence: CASSTGQGAGTEAFF.

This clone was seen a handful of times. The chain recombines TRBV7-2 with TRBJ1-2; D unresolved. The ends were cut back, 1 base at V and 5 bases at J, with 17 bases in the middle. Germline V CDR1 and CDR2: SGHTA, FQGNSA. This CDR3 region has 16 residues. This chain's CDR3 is CASSLGDLDGSYGYTF. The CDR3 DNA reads TGTGCCAGCAGCTTAGGTGATCTGGACGGCTCTTATGGCTACACCTTC.

CDR3: CASSPRGYEQYF. The CDR3, as DNA: TGTGCCAGCAGCCCCCGGGGTTACGAGCAGTACTTC. The chain links TRBV9 to TRBJ2-7; D is perhaps TRBD2 (5 bases). V lost 4 bases, J lost 4 bases, and 9 bases lay in between. In germline, CDR1 is SGDLS, CDR2 YYNGEE. CDR3 length equals 12 residues.

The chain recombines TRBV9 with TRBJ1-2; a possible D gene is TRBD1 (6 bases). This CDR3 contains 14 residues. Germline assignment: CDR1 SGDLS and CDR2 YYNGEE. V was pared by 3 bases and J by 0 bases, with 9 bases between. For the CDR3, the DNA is TGTGCCAGCAGCGAGGGGGGATCTAACTATGGCTACACCTTC. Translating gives CASSEGGSNYGYTF.

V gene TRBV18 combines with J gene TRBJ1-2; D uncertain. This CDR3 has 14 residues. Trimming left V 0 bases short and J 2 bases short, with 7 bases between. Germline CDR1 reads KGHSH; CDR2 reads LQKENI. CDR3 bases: TGTGCCAGCTCACCACCGGAAGGAAACTATGGCTACACCTTC. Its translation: CASSPPEGNYGYTF.

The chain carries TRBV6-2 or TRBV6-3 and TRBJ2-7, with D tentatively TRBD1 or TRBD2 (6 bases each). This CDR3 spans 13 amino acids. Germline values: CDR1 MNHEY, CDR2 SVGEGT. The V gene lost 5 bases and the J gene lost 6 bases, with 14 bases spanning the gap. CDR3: CASSPRGPGEQYF. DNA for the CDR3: TGTGCCAGCAGTCCCCGGGGGCCGGGCGAGCAGTACTTC.

The CDR3 sequence: CASSTRQGAGTDTQYF. The CDR3 DNA sequence: TGTGCCAGCAGCACCCGACAGGGGGCGGGCACAGATACGCAGTATTTT. This chain joins TRBV9 and TRBJ2-3, with 10 bases aligning to TRBD1. In germline, CDR1 is SGDLS, CDR2 YYNGEE. The CDR3 is 16 residues long. With V trimmed by 4 bases and J by 1 base, 6 bases remained unmatched.

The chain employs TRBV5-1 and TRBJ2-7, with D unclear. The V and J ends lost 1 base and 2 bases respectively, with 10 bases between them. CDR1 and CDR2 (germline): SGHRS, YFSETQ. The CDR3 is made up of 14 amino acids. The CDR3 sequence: CASSLRGPPYEQYF. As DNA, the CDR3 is TGCGCCAGCAGCTTGCGAGGCCCTCCCTACGAGCAGTACTTC.

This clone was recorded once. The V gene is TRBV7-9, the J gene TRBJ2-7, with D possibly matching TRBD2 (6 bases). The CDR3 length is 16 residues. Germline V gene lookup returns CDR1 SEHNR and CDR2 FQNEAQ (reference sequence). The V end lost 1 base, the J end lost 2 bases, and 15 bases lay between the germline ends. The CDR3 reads CASSLDLEGKAYEQYF. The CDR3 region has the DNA TGTGCCAGCAGCTTAGATCTGGAGGGTAAAGCCTACGAGCAGTACTTC.

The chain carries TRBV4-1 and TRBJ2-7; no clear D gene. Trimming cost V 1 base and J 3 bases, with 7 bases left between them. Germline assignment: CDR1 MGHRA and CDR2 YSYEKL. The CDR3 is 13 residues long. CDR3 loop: CASSQVQVYEQYF. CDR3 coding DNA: TGCGCCAGCAGCCAAGTCCAGGTCTACGAGCAGTACTTC.